The 32 T cell receptor beta chains reported below all come from one sample, sequenced in a study of T cell repertoires in cytomegalovirus infection. In TCRdb, the reads were re-called with MiXCR into one record per CDR3 protein. This table holds some 150,000 distinct CDR3 sequences, 6.5% found once. The specimen sequenced was PBMCs. The receptors were gathered from a human donor in good health (CMV status not recorded). Some clones in this sample may be carry-over from other donors' samples.

This clonotype was detected ten times or more. The rearrangement links TRBV15 to TRBJ1-1, with 11 bases lining up with TRBD1. V was pared by 1 base and J by 4 bases, with 5 bases of the junction left unmatched. CDR1 is LNHNV, CDR2 YYDKDF, per germline (reference sequence). The CDR3 runs to 16 residues. The CDR3, as DNA: TGTGCCACCAGCAGAGTAACCGGGACAGGGGGCACTGAAGCTTTCTTT. It encodes CATSRVTGTGGTEAFF.

The genes are TRBV15 and TRBJ2-5, with a weak D call TRBD1 (5 bases). With 2 bases removed from V and 5 bases from J, the gap between germline ends came to 15 bases. Germline CDR1 and CDR2: LNHNV and YYDKDF (reference sequence). The CDR3 contains 15 residues. The DNA of the CDR3 is TGTGCCACCAGCAGAAATGGGGCTCCGTCCGAGACCCAGTACTTC. It is translated as CATSRNGAPSETQYF.

This clonotype was seen ten or more times. The chain uses TRBV28 and TRBJ1-1; D not resolved. Trimming stripped 3 bases from V and 6 bases from J, with 11 bases between. The CDR3 spans 13 residues. Germline assignment: CDR1 MDHEN and CDR2 SYDVKM. The CDR3 spells CASSFLTAAEAFF. Here the CDR3 DNA reads TGTGCCAGCAGTTTTCTAACCGCGGCTGAAGCTTTCTTT.

This clonotype was detected only a few times. V and J are TRBV29-1 and TRBJ1-4, with D maybe TRBD1 (6 bases). Germline V gives CDR1 SQVTM, CDR2 ANQGSEA. V lost 6 bases and J lost 7, with 15 bases in between. The CDR3 length is 13 residues. The CDR3 coding sequence is TGCAGCGTCGCGGGACAAGAACTTGAAAAACTGTTTTTT. This gives the protein CSVAGQELEKLFF.

The sample holds a few counts of this clonotype. In DNA form, the CDR3 reads TGTGCCAGCAGCTTTCAAGGAGGCGAGCAGTACTTC. Translated: CASSFQGGEQYF. The V call is TRBV5-4, the J call TRBJ2-7; D is perhaps TRBD2 (5 bases). The CDR3 contains 12 residues. CDR1 and CDR2 from the germline V gene are SGHNT and YYREEE (reference sequence). The germline V and J ends were trimmed by 2 bases and 6 bases, with 9 bases remaining between them.

Many counts were recorded for this clonotype. The chain joins TRBV19 to TRBJ1-1; the D is unclear. The CDR3 totals 13 residues. The germline gives CDR1 LNHDA, CDR2 SQIVND (reference sequence). The V end was cut by 3 bases, the J end by 4 bases, with 9 bases between. The CDR3 coding sequence is TGTGCCAGTAGTATCAAGCGGGCCACTGAAGCTTTCTTT. Protein: CASSIKRATEAFF. The entire variable domain, with the rest obtained from reference TRBV19 and TRBJ1-1, is as follows: DGGITQSPKYLFRKEGQNVTLSCEQNLNHDAMYWYRQDPGQGLRLIYYSQIVNDFQKGDIAEGYSVSREKKESFPLTVTSAQKNPTAFYLCASSIKRATEAFFGQGTRLTVV.

This clonotype was seen at least ten times. The rearrangement uses TRBV6-2 or TRBV6-3 and TRBJ2-7, with TRBD1 matching 9 bases. Germline V gene data show CDR1 as MNHEY and CDR2 as SVGEGT. Trimming took 9 bases from V and 6 from J; bases not matched to a gene: 12. The CDR3 runs to 14 residues. This chain's CDR3 is CASLVGTGMGEQYF. CDR3 DNA: TGTGCCAGTCTGGTGGGGACAGGGATGGGCGAGCAGTACTTC.

This clonotype occurred many times. The chain links TRBV6-6 to TRBJ2-7, with a possible D match to TRBD1 (5 bases). This CDR3 is 17 amino acids long. Germline CDR1 MNHNY, CDR2 SVGAGI (reference sequence). V lost 6 bases to trimming and J lost 3 bases, with 24 bases between them. The CDR3 spells CASRNDDGRTSYYEQYF. The CDR3 bases are TGTGCCAGCAGAAATGACGACGGACGGACATCCTACTACGAGCAGTACTTC.

This clonotype was counted at least ten times. The chain is built from TRBV14 and TRBJ1-1; 9 bases align to TRBD1. The V gene's germline CDR1 is SGHDN and CDR2 FVKESK. V lost 2 bases and J lost 4; bases outside the gene matches: 2. The CDR3 spans 14 residues. This CDR3 is CASSQRQGGTEAFF. The CDR3, as DNA: TGTGCCAGCAGCCAAAGACAGGGGGGCACTGAAGCTTTCTTT.

There are a few counts of this clonotype. The chain links TRBV2 to TRBJ1-5; a possible D gene is TRBD1 (5 bases). This CDR3 region has 13 residues. Deletions cut 8 bases from V and 4 bases from J, with 12 bases between. Germline-derived CDR1 and CDR2 are SNHLY and FYNNEI. The DNA for the CDR3 is TGTGCCAGCCGGTGGGACCAAAATCAGCCCCAGCATTTT. Translation: CASRWDQNQPQHF.

This clonotype has ten or more counts. This chain connects TRBV7-2 to TRBJ2-1, with D tentatively TRBD1 or TRBD2 (5 bases each). V shed 5 bases and J shed 4 bases, with 15 bases lying between them. The CDR3 runs to 15 residues. Germline V gene lookup returns CDR1 SGHTA and CDR2 FQGNSA. The DNA of the CDR3 is TGTGCCAGCAGCACCGGACGGGGCCTTTACAATGAGCAGTTCTTC. It yields the protein CASSTGRGLYNEQFF.

This clonotype occurred many times. J is TRBJ1-5 and V is TRBV28; D gene unclear. Germline V gene sequence: CDR1 MDHEN, CDR2 SYDVKM. The CDR3 contains 16 residues. The germline V and J ends were trimmed by 6 bases and 6 bases, with 21 bases remaining between them. The CDR3 bases are TGTGCCAGCAGCTCTATCCGGGCCCTAGAGGGTCAGCCCCAGCATTTT. Protein sequence: CASSSIRALEGQPQHF.

This clonotype was counted many times. The rearrangement links TRBV10-2 to TRBJ2-5; D unresolved. CDR3 length equals 12 residues. The V gene lost 6 bases and the J gene lost 6 bases, with 11 bases spanning the gap. Germline CDR1 is WSHSY and CDR2 is SAAADI. Here the CDR3 reads CASRGNSQTQYF. CDR3 DNA: TGCGCCAGCAGGGGGAACTCCCAGACCCAGTACTTC.

This clonotype was counted only a few times. J is TRBJ1-3 and V is TRBV5-1; possibly TRBD1 for D (6 bases). The V gene's germline CDR1 is SGHRS and CDR2 YFSETQ. This CDR3 contains 16 residues. Between the trimmed V and J ends, which lost 0 bases and 0 bases, there was a span of 10 bases. CDR3 DNA: TGCGCCAGCAGCTTGGATCGGGGGCCCTCTGGAAACACCATATATTTT. As protein: CASSLDRGPSGNTIYF.

This clonotype has a count of ten or more. V is TRBV7-6 and J is TRBJ1-1, with a tentative D call TRBD1 (5 bases). The CDR3 length is 14 residues. Germline V gives CDR1 SGHVS, CDR2 FNYEAQ. Trimming pared 5 bases from V and 1 base from J, leaving 11 bases between. The CDR3 DNA reads as TGTGCCAGCAGCCCGGGGGGAGAGAACACTGAAGCTTTCTTT. Residues: CASSPGGENTEAFF.

There are many counts of this clonotype. V usage is TRBV4-2 and J usage is TRBJ2-7; TRBD2 matches 7 bases. There are 15 residues in the CDR3. J was trimmed by 0 bases and V by 0 bases; bases with no gene match: 2. Germline lookup yields CDR1 LGHNA and CDR2 YNFKEQ. The CDR3 reads CASSQEGGSSYEQYF. CDR3 sequence (DNA): TGTGCCAGCAGCCAAGAGGGAGGGAGCTCCTACGAGCAGTACTTC.

This clonotype came up a few times. The V gene is TRBV5-4, the J gene TRBJ1-2; TRBD1 aligns across 8 bases. The CDR3 contains 15 residues. After removal of 3 bases from V and 4 bases from J, the junction contained 8 bases not matched to a gene. The germline V gene encodes CDR1 SGHNT and CDR2 YYREEE (reference sequence). The CDR3 DNA reads TGTGCCAGCAGCTCCTCAGGGGGCTGGAGCTATGGCTACACCTTC. It specifies CASSSSGGWSYGYTF.

This clonotype was counted only a few times. The chain has TRBV11-3 and TRBJ2-2; 7 bases are shared with TRBD1. The ends lost 5 bases at V and 3 bases at J; junction bases unmatched: 3. The CDR3 spans 14 residues. CDR1 is SGHNT and CDR2 is YENEEA in the germline V gene. The CDR3 spells CASSEDRYTGELFF. The CDR3 bases are TGTGCCAGCAGCGAGGACAGGTACACCGGGGAGCTGTTTTTT.

This clonotype was observed at least ten times. J is TRBJ2-7 and V is TRBV6-2 or TRBV6-3; no clear D gene. V lost 6 bases to trimming and J lost 0 bases, with 6 bases between them. The germline gives CDR1 MNHEY, CDR2 SVGEGT. CDR3 length equals 12 residues. The DNA of the CDR3 is TGTGCCAGCAGCCATAGCTCCTACGAGCAGTACTTC. Protein sequence: CASSHSSYEQYF.

The chain links TRBV7-9 to TRBJ2-5; D unresolved. The CDR3 extends over 14 amino acids. Germline V CDR1 and CDR2: SEHNR, FQNEAQ (reference sequence). V lost 2 bases, J lost 2 bases, and 9 bases lay in between. Here the CDR3 DNA reads TGTGCCAGCAGCTTAAGGCAGACACAAGAGACCCAGTACTTC. It translates to CASSLRQTQETQYF.

V usage is TRBV15 and J usage is TRBJ1-2; D not certain. V was clipped by 0 bases and J by 7 bases, with 15 bases between them. This CDR3 region has 15 residues. Germline values: CDR1 LNHNV, CDR2 YYDKDF (reference sequence). The CDR3 spells CATSRDRGSVGGYTF. DNA of the CDR3: TGTGCCACCAGCAGAGATCGAGGCAGCGTTGGTGGCTACACCTTC.

This clonotype was seen many times. This chain joins TRBV4-3 and TRBJ2-1; TRBD2 aligns across 8 bases. Germline V gene sequence: CDR1 LGHNA, CDR2 YSLEER. V was pared by 8 bases and J by 2 bases, with 11 bases of the junction left unmatched. The CDR3 covers 16 residues. The CDR3 protein is CASARTGSGAYNEQFF. The CDR3 bases are TGCGCCAGCGCCAGGACCGGTAGCGGGGCCTACAATGAGCAGTTCTTC.

This clonotype was detected ten times or more. This chain connects TRBV7-6 to TRBJ1-6; D is ambiguous. The CDR3 extends over 13 amino acids. Trimming left V 2 bases short and J 8 bases short, with 7 bases between. Germline CDR1 reads SGHVS; CDR2 reads FNYEAQ. The CDR3 region is CASSLHQDSPLHF. The CDR3 DNA is TGTGCCAGCAGCTTACACCAAGATTCACCCCTCCACTTT.

This clonotype was observed at least ten times. The CDR3 reads CASSRDGGQPQHF. The CDR3 DNA follows: TGTGCCAGCAGCAGGGATGGGGGTCAGCCCCAGCATTTT. The chain combines TRBV7-2 with TRBJ1-5; perhaps TRBD1 as D (5 bases). Germline-derived CDR1 and CDR2 are SGHTA and FQGNSA. V was cut by 5 bases and J by 6 bases, with 11 bases left in between. The CDR3 loop spans 13 amino acids.

This clonotype has ten or more counts. This rearrangement joins TRBV7-2 to TRBJ1-1, with D unclear. Deletions cut 5 bases from V and 1 base from J, with 11 bases between. CDR3 length: 14 amino acids. The germline CDR1 and CDR2 sequences are SGHTA and FQGNSA. CDR3 protein: CASSLFTENTEAFF. In DNA, the CDR3 is TGTGCCAGCAGCCTCTTCACAGAGAACACTGAAGCTTTCTTT.

In this sample, this clonotype turned up many times. The chain combines TRBV7-2 with TRBJ2-5, with a weak D call TRBD2 (7 bases). The CDR3 is 14 amino acids. V lost 3 bases and J lost 5, with 13 bases in between. Germline values: CDR1 SGHTA, CDR2 FQGNSA. As DNA, the CDR3 is TGTGCCAGCAGCTTTGGGGGGGGCGGGGAGACCCAGTACTTC. Translating gives CASSFGGGGETQYF.

This clonotype was picked up many times. The chain recombines TRBV7-2 with TRBJ2-1, with no clear D. In germline, CDR1 is SGHTA, CDR2 FQGNSA. This CDR3 is 14 amino acids long. V lost 6 bases and J 5 bases, leaving 14 bases between the germline ends. The CDR3 sequence: CASRPAREHNEQFF. The CDR3 coding sequence is TGTGCCAGCAGGCCCGCTAGGGAACACAATGAGCAGTTCTTC.

The rearrangement uses TRBV29-1 and TRBJ1-1, with D possibly TRBD1 on 5 matching bases. Looked up from germline, CDR1 is SQVTM and CDR2 is ANQGSEA. The CDR3 covers 12 residues. Between the trimmed V and J ends, which lost 5 bases and 5 bases, there was a span of 12 bases. The CDR3 spells CSVSGGDTEAFF. DNA of the CDR3: TGCAGCGTTTCGGGGGGGGATACTGAAGCTTTCTTT.

This clonotype was seen many times. This chain uses TRBV7-3 with TRBJ2-1; D gene uncertain. V was pared by 6 bases and J by 10 bases, with 16 bases between. This CDR3 is 13 amino acids long. The germline CDR1 and CDR2 sequences are SGHTA and FQGTGA. The CDR3 here is CASSSDQSQEQFF. The CDR3 region has the DNA TGTGCCAGCAGTTCCGACCAGTCACAAGAGCAGTTCTTC.

The chain couples TRBV2 to TRBJ2-7, with D possibly TRBD1 on 5 matching bases. The CDR3 length is 11 residues. The germline gives CDR1 SNHLY, CDR2 FYNNEI. Trimming shortened V by 8 bases and J by 2 bases, and 7 bases separated the two germline ends. The CDR3 DNA reads TGTGCCAGCGCGGACACCTACGAGCAGTACTTC. Its translation is CASADTYEQYF. The variable domain in full, completed from reference TRBV2 and TRBJ2-7, reads EPEVTQTPSHQVTQMGQEVILRCVPISNHLYFYWYRQILGQKVEFLVSFYNNEISEKSEIFDDQFSVERPDGSNFTLKIRSTKLEDSAMYFCASADTYEQYFGPGTRLTVT.

This clonotype was detected only a few times. This chain uses TRBV11-2 with TRBJ2-7; 12 nucleotides align to TRBD2. V trimming: 3 bases; J trimming: 5 bases; junction bases outside the gene matches: 5. Per germline, CDR1 SGHAT and CDR2 FQNNGV. The CDR3 has 15 amino acids. The CDR3 DNA follows: TGTGCCAGCAGCTTGCCGGGACTAGCGGGCCACGAGCAGTACTTC. Translated: CASSLPGLAGHEQYF.

The CDR3 DNA reads TGTGCCAGCAGCCCAAGAACCTCGACAGCCTACGAGCAGTACTTC. Encoded protein: CASSPRTSTAYEQYF. The gene calls are TRBV5-5 and TRBJ2-7; D is perhaps TRBD1 (5 bases). V gave up 4 bases and J gave up 2 bases, with 16 bases separating them. Germline V gene lookup returns CDR1 SGHKS and CDR2 YYEKEE (reference sequence). The CDR3 spans 15 residues.